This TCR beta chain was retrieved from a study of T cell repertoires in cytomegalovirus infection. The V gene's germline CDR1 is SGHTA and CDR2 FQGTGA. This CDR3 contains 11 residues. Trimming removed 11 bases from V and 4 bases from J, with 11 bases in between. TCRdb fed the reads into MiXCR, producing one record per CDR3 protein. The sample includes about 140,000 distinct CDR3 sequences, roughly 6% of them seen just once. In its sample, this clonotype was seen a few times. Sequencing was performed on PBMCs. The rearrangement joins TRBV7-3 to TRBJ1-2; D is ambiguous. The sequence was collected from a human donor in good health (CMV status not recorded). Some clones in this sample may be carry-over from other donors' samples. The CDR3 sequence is CALVQAYGYTF. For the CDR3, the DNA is TGTGCCCTGGTCCAAGCCTATGGCTACACCTTC.